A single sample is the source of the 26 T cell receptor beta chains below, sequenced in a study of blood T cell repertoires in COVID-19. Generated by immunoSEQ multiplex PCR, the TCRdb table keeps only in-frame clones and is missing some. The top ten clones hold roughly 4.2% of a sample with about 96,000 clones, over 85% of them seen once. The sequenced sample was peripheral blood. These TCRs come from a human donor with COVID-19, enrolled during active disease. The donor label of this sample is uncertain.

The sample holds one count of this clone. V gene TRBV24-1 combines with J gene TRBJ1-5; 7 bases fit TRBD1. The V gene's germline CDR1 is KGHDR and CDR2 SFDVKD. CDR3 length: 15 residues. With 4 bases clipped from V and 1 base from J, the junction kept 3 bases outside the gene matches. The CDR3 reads CATSDSGGSNQPQHF. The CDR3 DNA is TGTGCCACCAGTGACTCAGGGGGAAGCAATCAGCCCCAGCATTTT.

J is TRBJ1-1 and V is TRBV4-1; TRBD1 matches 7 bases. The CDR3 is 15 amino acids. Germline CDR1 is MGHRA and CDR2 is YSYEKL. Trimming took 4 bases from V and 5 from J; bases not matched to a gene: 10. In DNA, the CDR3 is TGCGCCAGCAGCCCAGGACAGGTGGGCCGTACTGAAGCTTTCTTT. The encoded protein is CASSPGQVGRTEAFF.

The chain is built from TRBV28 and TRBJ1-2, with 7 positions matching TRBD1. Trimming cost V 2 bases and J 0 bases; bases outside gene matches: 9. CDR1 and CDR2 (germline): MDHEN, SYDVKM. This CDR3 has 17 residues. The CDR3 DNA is TGTGCCAGCAGTTTAACCGCCGCGGGACAGCCTAACTATGGCTACACCTTC. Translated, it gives CASSLTAAGQPNYGYTF.

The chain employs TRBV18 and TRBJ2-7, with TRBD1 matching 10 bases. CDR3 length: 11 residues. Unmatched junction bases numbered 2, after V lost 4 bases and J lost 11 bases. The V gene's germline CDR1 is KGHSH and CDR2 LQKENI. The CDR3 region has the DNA TGTGCCAGCTCACTTGGGACAGGGGAGTACTTC. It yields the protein CASSLGTGEYF.

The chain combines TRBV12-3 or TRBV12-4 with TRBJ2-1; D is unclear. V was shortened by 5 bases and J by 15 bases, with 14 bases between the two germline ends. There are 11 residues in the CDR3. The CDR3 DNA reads TGTGCCAGCAGTCTCAACAGTTATTGGTTCTTC. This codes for CASSLNSYWFF.

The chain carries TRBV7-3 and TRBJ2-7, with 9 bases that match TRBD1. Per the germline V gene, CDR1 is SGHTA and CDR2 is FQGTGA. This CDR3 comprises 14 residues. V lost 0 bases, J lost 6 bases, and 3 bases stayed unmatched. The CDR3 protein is CASSLTGQGFEQYF. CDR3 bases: TGTGCCAGCAGCTTAACAGGACAGGGGTTCGAGCAGTACTTC.

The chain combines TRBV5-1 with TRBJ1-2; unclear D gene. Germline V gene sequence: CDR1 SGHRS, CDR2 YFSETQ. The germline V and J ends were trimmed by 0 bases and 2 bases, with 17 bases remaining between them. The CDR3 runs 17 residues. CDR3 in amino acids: CASSLAPGGYENYGYTF. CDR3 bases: TGCGCCAGCAGCTTGGCCCCGGGCGGGTACGAAAACTATGGCTACACCTTC.

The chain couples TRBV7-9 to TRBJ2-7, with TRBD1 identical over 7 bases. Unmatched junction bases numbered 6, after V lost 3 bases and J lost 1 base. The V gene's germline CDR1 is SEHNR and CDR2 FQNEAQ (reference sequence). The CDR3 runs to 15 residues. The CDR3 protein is CASSFDQGESYEQYF. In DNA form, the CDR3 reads TGTGCCAGCAGCTTCGATCAGGGGGAATCCTACGAGCAGTACTTC.

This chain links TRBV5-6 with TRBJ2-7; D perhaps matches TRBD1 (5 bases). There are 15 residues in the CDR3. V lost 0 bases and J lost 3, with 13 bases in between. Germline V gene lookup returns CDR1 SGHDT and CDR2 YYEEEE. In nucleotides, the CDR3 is TGTGCCAGCAGCTTGGTGGCAGGGAAAGGCTACGAGCAGTACTTC. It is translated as CASSLVAGKGYEQYF.

CDR3 amino acids: CASTRGRISYNEQFF. The CDR3 DNA is TGTGCCAGTACCAGAGGCCGTATCTCCTACAATGAGCAGTTCTTC. The chain carries TRBV7-9 and TRBJ2-1; D is undetermined. This CDR3 region has 15 residues. Between the trimmed V and J ends, which lost 9 bases and 0 bases, there was a span of 15 bases. Germline loops: CDR1 SEHNR, CDR2 FQNEAQ (reference sequence).

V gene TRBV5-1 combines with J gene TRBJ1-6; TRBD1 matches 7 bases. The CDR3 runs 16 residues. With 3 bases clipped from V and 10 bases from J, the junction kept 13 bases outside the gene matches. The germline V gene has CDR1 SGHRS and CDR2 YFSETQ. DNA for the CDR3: TGCGCCAGCAGCTCGTCCACAGGGGTAGCAGGGTCACCCCTCCACTTT. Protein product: CASSSSTGVAGSPLHF.

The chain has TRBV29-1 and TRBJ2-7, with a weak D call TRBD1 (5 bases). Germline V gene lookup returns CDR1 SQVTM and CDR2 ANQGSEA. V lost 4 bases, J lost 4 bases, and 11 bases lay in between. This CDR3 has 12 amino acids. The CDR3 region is CSVGDSRYEQYF. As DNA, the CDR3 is TGCAGCGTTGGTGACAGTCGATACGAGCAGTACTTC.

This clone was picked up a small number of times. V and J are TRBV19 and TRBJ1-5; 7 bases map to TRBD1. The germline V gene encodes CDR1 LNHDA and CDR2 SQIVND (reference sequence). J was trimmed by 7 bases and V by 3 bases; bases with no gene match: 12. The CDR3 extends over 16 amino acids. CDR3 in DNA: TGTGCCAGTAGTATGATCGGCGACAGGGCTGGACAGCCCCAGCATTTT. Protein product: CASSMIGDRAGQPQHF.

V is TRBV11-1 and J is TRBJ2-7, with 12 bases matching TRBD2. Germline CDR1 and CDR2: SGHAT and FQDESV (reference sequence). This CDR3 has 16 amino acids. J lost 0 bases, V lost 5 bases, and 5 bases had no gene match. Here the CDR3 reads CASSPLLAGGSYEQYF. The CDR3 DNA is TGTGCCAGCAGCCCACTACTAGCGGGGGGCTCCTACGAGCAGTACTTC.

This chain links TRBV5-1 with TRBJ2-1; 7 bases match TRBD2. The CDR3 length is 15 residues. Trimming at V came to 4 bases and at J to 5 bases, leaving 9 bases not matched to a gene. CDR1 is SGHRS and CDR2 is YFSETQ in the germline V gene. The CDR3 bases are TGCGCCAGCAGCCCGTGGGGGGGTATAAACAATGAGCAGTTCTTC. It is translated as CASSPWGGINNEQFF.

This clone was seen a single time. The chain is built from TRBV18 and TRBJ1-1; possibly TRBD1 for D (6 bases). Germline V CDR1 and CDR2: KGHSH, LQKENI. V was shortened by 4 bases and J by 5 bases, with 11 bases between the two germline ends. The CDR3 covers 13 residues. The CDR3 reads CASSRVRGTEAFF. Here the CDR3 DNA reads TGTGCCAGCTCACGGGTGAGGGGGACTGAAGCTTTCTTT.

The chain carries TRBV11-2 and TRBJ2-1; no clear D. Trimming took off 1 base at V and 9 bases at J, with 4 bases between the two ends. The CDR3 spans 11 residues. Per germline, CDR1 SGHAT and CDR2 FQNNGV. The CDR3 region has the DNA TGTGCCAGCAGCTTAGCGGGTGAGCAGTTCTTC. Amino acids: CASSLAGEQFF.

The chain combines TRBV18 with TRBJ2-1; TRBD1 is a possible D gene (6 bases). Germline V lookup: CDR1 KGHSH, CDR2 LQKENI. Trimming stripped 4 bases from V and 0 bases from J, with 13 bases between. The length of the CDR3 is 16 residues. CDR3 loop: CASSHRQVLSYNEQFF. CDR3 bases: TGTGCCAGCTCACACCGACAGGTGCTCTCCTACAATGAGCAGTTCTTC.

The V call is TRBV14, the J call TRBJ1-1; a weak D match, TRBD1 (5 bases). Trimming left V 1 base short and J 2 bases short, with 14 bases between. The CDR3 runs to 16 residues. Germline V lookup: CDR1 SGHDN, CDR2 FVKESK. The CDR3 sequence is CASSQGLDTLNTEAFF. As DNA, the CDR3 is TGTGCCAGCAGCCAAGGGTTGGACACCTTAAACACTGAAGCTTTCTTT.

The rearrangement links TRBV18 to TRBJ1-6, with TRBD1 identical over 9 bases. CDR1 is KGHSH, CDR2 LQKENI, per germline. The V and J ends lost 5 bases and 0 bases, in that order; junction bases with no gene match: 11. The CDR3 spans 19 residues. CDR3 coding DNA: TGTGCCAGCTCATCCCGGGACAGGGATTTCCTCTCCTATAATTCACCCCTCCACTTT. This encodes CASSSRDRDFLSYNSPLHF. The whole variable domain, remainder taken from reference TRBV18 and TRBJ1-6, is NAGVMQNPRHLVRRRGQEARLRCSPMKGHSHVYWYRQLPEEGLKFMVYLQKENIIDESGMPKERFSAEFPKEGPSILRIQQVVRGDSAAYFCASSSRDRDFLSYNSPLHFGNGTRLTVT.

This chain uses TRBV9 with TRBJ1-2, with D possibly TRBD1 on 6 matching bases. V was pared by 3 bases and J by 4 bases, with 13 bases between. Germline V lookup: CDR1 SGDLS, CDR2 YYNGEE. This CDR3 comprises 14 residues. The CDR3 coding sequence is TGTGCCAGCAGCGCGGGACACTTTTCCTATGGCTACACCTTC. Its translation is CASSAGHFSYGYTF.

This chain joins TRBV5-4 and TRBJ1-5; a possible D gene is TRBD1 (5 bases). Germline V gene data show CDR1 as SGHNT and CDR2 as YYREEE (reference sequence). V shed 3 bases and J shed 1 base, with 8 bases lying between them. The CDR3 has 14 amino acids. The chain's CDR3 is CASSSGGSNQPQHF. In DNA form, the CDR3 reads TGTGCCAGCAGCTCGGGGGGGAGCAATCAGCCCCAGCATTTT.

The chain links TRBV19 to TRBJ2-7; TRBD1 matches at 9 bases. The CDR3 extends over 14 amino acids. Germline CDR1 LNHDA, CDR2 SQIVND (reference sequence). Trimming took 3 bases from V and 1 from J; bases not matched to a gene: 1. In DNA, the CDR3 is TGTGCCAGTAGTATGGGGACAGGGTCCTACGAGCAGTACTTC. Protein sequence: CASSMGTGSYEQYF.

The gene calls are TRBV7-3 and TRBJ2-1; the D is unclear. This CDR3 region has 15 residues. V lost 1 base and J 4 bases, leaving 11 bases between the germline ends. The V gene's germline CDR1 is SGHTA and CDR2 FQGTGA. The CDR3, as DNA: TGTGCCAGCAGCTTAATGGCAGGTCTATACAATGAGCAGTTCTTC. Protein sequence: CASSLMAGLYNEQFF. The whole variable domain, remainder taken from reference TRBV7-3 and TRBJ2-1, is GAGVSQTPSNKVTEKGKYVELRCDPISGHTALYWYRQSLGQGPEFLIYFQGTGAADDSGLPNDRFFAVRPEGSVSTLKIQRTERGDSAVYLCASSLMAGLYNEQFFGPGTRLTVL.

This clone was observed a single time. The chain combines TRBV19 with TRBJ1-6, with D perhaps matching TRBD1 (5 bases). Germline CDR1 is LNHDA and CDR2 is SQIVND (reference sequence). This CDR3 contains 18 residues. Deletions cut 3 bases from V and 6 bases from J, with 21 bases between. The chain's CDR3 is CASSIPRTGPAGNSPLHF. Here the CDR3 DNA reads TGTGCCAGTAGTATCCCCCGAACAGGCCCGGCAGGTAATTCACCCCTCCACTTT.

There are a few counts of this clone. CDR3 region: CAPSLGGQGGTEAFF. CDR3 DNA: TGTGCCCCCAGCTTAGGGGGACAGGGGGGGACTGAAGCTTTCTTT. This chain uses TRBV13 with TRBJ1-1; 11 bases match TRBD1. The germline gives CDR1 PRHDT, CDR2 FYEKMQ (reference sequence). CDR3 length: 15 residues. The V segment lost 11 bases and the J segment 5 bases; nucleotides outside the gene matches: 13.